This record concerns one TCR beta chain sequence. The germline CDR1 and CDR2 sequences are MNHNY and SVGAGI (reference sequence). The CDR3 has 15 residues. The V end lost 4 bases, the J end lost 5 bases, and 18 bases lay between the germline ends. The multiple sclerosis controls, all treatment-naive patients, had relapsing-remitting disease that was stable or active. It was with random hexamers that roughly 0.45 to 1 ug RNA was reverse transcribed. Each CDR3 protein is one row after TCRdb ran MiXCR on the immunoSEQ multiplex PCR reads. The table includes about 400,000 distinct CDR3 sequences, 85% to 90% detected once. The record originates from a study of CD8 T cells in Susac syndrome.

Sequencing was performed on CD8+ T cells from PBMCs. The gene calls are TRBV6-6 and TRBJ2-7; a possible D gene is TRBD1 (5 bases). The sequence came from a human donor with multiple sclerosis. For the CDR3, the DNA is TGTGCCAGCAGTTTGCTGGATGGGGCGATCGACGAGCAGTACTTC. Protein product: CASSLLDGAIDEQYF.